This T cell receptor (beta chain) came from a study of vaccination effects on CD4 cells after COVID-19. About the study: Samples collected post-vaccine were obtained a median of 72 days after the second dose.

Assay: immunoSEQ multiplex PCR; the TCRdb copy retains only in-frame clones and omits some. The data contain fewer than 75,000 clones, around 73% of them seen just once; the ten biggest clones take up about 4.6%. The V segment lost 10 bases and the J segment 1 base; nucleotides outside the gene matches: 21. Germline CDR1 and CDR2: SNHLY and FYNNEI. The CDR3 totals 19 residues. Study outcomes and limitations: Few convalescent patients and no early post-infection timepoints were included in the study.

About this clone: Antigen unknown.

Following culture for more than 9 days, CD4+ T cells were isolated. Two doses of either BNT162b2 or mRNA-1273 were given to each participant. The V gene is TRBV2, the J gene TRBJ1-4; 7 bases match TRBD1. This receptor was identified in a human donor who received a COVID-19 vaccine. The specimen was CD4+ T cells from PBMCs cultured without peptide, collected after COVID-19 vaccination. The CDR3 DNA reads TGTGCCACCGCAGGGGCACAGGGGACTAGGCTGGGAACTAATGAAAAACTGTTTTTT. The encoded protein is CATAGAQGTRLGTNEKLFF. Drawing the rest from reference TRBV2 and TRBJ1-4, the complete variable domain is EPEVTQTPSHQVTQMGQEVILRCVPISNHLYFYWYRQILGQKVEFLVSFYNNEISEKSEIFDDQFSVERPDGSNFTLKIRSTKLEDSAMYFCATAGAQGTRLGTNEKLFFGSGTQLSVL.